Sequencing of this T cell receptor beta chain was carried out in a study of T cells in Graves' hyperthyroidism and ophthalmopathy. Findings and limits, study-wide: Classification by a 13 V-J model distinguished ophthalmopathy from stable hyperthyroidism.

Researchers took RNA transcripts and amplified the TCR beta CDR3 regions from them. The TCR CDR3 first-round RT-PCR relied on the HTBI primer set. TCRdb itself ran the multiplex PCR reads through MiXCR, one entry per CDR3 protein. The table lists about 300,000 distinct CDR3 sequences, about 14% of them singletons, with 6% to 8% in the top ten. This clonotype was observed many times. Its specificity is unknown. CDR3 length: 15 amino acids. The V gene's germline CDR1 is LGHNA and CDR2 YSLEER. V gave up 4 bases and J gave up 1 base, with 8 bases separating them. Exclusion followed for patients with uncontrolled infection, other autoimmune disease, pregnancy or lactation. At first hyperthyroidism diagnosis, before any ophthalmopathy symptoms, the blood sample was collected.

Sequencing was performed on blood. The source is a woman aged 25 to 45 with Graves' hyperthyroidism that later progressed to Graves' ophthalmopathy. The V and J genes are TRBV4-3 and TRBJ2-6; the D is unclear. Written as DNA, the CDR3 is TGCGCCAGCAGCCTTTCCCCGTCTGGGGCCAACGTCCTGACTTTC. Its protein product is CASSLSPSGANVLTF.